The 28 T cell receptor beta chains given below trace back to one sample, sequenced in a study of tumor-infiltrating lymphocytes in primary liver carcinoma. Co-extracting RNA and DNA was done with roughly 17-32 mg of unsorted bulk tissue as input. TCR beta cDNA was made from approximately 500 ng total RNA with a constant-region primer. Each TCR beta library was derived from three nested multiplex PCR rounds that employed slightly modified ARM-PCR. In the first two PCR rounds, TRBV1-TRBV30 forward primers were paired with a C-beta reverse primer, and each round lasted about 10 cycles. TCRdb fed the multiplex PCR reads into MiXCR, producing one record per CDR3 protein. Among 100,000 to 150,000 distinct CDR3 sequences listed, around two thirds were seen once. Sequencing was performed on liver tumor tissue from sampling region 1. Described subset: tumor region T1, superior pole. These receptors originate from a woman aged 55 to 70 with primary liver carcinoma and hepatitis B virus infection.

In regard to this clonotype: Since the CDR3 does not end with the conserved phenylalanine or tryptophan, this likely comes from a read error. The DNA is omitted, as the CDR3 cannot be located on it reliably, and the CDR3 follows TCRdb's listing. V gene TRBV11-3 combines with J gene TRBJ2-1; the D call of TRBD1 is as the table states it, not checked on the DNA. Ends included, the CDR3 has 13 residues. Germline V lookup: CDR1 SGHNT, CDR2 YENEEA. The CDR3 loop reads CAISAGGYNEQLL.

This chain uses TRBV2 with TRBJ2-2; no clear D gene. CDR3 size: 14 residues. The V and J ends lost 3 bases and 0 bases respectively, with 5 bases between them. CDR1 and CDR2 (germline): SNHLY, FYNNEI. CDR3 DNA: TGTGCCAGCAGTGATCCCACGAACACCGGGGAGCTGTTTTTT. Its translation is CASSDPTNTGELFF.

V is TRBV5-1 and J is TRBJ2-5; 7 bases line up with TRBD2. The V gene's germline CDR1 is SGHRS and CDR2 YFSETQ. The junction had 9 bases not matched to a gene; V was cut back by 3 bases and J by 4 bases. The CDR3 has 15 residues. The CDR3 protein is CASSSREGRGETQYF. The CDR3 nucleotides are TGCGCCAGCAGCTCGAGGGAGGGCCGAGGAGAGACCCAGTACTTC.

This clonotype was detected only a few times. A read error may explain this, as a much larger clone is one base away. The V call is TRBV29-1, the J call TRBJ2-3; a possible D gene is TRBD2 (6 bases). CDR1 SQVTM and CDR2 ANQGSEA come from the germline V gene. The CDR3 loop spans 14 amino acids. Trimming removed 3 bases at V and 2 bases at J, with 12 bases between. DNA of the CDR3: TGCAGCGTTGAGGGCAGGAGGGCCACAGATACGCAGTATTTT. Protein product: CSVEGRRATDTQYF.

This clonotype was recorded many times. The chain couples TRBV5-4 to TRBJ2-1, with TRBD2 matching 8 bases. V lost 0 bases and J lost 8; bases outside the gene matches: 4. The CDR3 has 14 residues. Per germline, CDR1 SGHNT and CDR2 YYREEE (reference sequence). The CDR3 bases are TGTGCCAGCAGCTTGGGACTAGCGACGGATGAGCAGTTCTTC. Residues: CASSLGLATDEQFF. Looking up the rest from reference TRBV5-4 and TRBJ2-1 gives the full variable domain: ETGVTQSPTHLIKTRGQQVTLRCSSQSGHNTVSWYQQALGQGPQFIFQYYREEENGRGNFPPRFSGLQFPNYSSELNVNALELDDSALYLCASSLGLATDEQFFGPGTRLTVL.

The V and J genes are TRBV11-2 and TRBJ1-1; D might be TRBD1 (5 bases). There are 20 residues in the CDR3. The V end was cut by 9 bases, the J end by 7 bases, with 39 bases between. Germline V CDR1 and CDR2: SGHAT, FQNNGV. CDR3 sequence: CASSPYQHGHLRFWDYEAFF. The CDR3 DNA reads TGTGCCAGTAGCCCATATCAGCACGGACACCTTCGCTTTTGGGACTATGAAGCTTTCTTT. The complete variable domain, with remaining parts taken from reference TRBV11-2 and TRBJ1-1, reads EAGVAQSPRYKIIEKRQSVAFWCNPISGHATLYWYQQILGQGPKLLIQFQNNGVVDDSQLPKDRFSAERLKGVDSTLKIQPAKLEDSAVYLCASSPYQHGHLRFWDYEAFFGQGTRLTVV.

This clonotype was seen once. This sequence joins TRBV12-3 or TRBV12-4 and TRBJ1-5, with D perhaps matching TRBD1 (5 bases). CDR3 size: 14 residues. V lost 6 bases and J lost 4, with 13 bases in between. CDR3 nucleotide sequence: TGTGCCAGCAGGCCCGTCAGGGAGAATCAGCCCCAGCATTTT. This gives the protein CASRPVRENQPQHF.

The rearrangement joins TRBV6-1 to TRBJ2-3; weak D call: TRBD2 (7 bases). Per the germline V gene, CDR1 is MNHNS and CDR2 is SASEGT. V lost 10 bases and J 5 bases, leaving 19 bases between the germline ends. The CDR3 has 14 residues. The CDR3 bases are TGTGCCACCACTTCGGGGGGCTGGATAGATACGCAGTATTTT. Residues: CATTSGGWIDTQYF.

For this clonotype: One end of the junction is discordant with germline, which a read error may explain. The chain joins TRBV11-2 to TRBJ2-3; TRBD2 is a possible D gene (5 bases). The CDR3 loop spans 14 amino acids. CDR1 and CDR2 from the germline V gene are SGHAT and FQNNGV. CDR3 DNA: TGTACCAGCAGCTTCTCTAGCACCCGGGATACGCAGTATTTT. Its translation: CTSSFSSTRDTQYF.

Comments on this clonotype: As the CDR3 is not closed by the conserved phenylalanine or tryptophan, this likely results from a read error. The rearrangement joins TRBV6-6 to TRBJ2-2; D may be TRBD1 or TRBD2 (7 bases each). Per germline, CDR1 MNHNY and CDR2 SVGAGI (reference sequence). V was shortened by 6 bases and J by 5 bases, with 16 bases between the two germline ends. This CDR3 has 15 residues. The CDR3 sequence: CASSREGAHTGELFL. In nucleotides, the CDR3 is TGTGCCAGCAGCAGGGAGGGGGCGCATACCGGGGAGCTGTTTTTA.

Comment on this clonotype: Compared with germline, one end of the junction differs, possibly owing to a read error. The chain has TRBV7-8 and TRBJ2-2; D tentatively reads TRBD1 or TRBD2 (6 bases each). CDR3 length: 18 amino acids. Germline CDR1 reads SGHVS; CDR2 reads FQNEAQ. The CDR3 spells CTSSVLGTGDMNIGELFF. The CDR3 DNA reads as TGTACCAGCAGCGTACTCGGTACGGGGGACATGAACATCGGGGAGCTGTTTTTT.

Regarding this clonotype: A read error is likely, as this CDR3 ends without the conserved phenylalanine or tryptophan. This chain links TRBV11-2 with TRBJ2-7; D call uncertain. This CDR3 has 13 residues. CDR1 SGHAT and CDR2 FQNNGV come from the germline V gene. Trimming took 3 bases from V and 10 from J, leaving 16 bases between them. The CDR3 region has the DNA TGTGCCAGCAGCTTTGATTTTAAGGCCACCCAGTACTTA. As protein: CASSFDFKATQYL.

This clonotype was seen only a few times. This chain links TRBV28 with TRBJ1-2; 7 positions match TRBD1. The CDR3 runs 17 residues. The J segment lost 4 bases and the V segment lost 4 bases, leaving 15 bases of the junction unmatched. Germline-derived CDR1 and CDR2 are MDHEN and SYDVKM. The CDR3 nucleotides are TGTGCCAGCAGTTCTGTGACAGGGAGGGGGGGGAGCTATGGCTACACCTTC. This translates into CASSSVTGRGGSYGYTF.

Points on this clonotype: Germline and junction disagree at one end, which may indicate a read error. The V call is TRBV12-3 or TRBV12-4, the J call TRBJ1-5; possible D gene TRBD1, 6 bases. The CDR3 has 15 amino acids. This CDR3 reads CASSPTGNNNQPQQF. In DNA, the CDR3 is TGTGCCAGCAGCCCAACAGGGAATAACAATCAGCCCCAGCAGTTT.

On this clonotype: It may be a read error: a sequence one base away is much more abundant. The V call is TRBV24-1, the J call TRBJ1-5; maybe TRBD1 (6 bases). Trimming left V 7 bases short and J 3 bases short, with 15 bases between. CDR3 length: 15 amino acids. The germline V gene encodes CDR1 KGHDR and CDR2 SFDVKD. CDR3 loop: CATREIGQYNQPQHF. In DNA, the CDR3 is TGTGCCACCAGAGAGATAGGACAGTACAATCAGCCCCAGCATTTT.

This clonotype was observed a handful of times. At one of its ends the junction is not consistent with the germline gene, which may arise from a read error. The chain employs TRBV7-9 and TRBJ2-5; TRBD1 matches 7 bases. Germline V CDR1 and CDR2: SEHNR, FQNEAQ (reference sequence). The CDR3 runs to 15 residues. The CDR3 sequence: CANSRGSVGEETQYF. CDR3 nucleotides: TGTGCCAACAGCAGGGGGAGTGTCGGGGAGGAGACCCAGTACTTC.

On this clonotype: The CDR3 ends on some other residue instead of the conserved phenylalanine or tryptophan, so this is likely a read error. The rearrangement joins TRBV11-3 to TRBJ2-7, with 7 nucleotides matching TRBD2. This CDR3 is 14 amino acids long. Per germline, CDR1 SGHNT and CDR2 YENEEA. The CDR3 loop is CACSLSGREHEQYI. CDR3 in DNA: TGTGCCTGCAGCTTGAGTGGGCGGGAGCACGAGCAGTACATC.

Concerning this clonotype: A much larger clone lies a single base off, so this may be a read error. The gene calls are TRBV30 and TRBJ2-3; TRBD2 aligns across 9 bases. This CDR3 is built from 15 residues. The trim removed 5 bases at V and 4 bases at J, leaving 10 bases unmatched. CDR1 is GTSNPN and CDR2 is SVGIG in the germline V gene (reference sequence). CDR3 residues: CAWQPGLAHADTQYF. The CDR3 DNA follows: TGTGCCTGGCAACCGGGACTAGCACACGCAGATACGCAGTATTTT. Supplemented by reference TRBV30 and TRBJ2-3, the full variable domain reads SQTIHQWPATLVQPVGSPLSLECTVEGTSNPNLYWYRQAAGRGLQLLFYSVGIGQISSEVPQNLSASRPQDRQFILSSKKLLLSDSGFYLCAWQPGLAHADTQYFGPGTRLTVL.

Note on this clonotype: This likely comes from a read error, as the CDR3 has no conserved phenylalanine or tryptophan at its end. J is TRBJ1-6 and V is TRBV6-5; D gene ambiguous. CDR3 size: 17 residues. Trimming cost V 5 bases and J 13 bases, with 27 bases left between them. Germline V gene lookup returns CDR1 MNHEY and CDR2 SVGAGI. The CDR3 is CASSGEPTGPRKVPLHL. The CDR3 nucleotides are TGTGCCAGCAGTGGAGAACCAACCGGGCCTCGGAAAGTTCCCCTCCACCTT.

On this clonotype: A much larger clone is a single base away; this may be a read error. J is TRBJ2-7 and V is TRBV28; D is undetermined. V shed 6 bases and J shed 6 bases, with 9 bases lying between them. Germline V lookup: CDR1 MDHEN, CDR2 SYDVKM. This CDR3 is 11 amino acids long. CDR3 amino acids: CASSHRCEQYF. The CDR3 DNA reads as TGTGCCAGCAGCCATAGGTGCGAGCAGTACTTC.

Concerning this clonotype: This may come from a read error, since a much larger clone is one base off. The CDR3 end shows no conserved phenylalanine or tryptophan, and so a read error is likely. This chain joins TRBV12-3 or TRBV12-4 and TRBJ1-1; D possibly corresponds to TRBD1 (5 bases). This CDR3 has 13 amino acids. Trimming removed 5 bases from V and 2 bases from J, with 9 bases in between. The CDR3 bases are TGTGCCAGCAGTATACAGGACAACACTGAAGCTTTCTGT. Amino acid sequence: CASSIQDNTEAFC.

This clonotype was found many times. CDR3 region: CASSQDRRGRETQYF. The CDR3 nucleotides read TGCGCCAGCAGCCAAGATCGAAGAGGGCGGGAGACCCAGTACTTC. This chain links TRBV4-1 with TRBJ2-5; TRBD2 might be the D (5 bases). CDR3 length: 15 residues. The V end was cut by 0 bases, the J end by 5 bases, with 13 bases between. Germline V gene lookup returns CDR1 MGHRA and CDR2 YSYEKL.

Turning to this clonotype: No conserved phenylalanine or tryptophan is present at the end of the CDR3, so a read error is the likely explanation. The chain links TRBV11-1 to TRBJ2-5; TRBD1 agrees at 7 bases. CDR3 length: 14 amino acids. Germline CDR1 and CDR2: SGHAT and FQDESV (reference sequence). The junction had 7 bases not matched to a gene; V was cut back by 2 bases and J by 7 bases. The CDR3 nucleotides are TGTGCCAGCAGCTTAAACAGGGGAAGGGGGACCCAGTACTAC. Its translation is CASSLNRGRGTQYY.

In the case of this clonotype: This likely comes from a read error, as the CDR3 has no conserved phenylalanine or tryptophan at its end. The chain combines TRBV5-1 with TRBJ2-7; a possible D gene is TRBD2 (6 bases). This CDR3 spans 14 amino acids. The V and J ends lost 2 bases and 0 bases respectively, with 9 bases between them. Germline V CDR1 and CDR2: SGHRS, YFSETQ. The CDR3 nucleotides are TGCGCCAGCAGCTTCTTAGCGGACTCCTACGAGCAGTACTCC. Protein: CASSFLADSYEQYS.

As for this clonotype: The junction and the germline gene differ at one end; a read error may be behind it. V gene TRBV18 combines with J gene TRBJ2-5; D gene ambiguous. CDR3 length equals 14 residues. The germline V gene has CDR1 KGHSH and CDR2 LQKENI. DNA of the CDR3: TGTGCCAGCCCACCCAACCTACCGCCCGAGACCCAGTACTTC. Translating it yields CASPPNLPPETQYF.

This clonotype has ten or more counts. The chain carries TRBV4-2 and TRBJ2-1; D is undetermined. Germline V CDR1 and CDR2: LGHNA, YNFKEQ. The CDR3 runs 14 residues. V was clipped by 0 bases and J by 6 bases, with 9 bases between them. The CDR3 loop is CASSQEGGRNEQFF. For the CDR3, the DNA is TGTGCCAGCAGCCAAGAGGGCGGACGCAATGAGCAGTTCTTC.

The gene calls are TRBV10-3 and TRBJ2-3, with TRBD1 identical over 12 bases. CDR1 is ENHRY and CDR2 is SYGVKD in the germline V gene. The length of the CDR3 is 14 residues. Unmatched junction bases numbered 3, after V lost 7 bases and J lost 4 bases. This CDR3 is CAITGTGGADTQYF. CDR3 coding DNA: TGTGCCATCACCGGGACAGGGGGCGCAGATACGCAGTATTTT.

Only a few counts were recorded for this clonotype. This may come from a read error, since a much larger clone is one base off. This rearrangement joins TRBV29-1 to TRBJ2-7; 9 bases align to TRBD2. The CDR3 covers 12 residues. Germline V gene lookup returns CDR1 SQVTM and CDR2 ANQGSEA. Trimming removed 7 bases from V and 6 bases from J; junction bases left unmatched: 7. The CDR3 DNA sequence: TGCAGCGGCGGCGGGGGGGAGCTCGAGCAGTACTTC. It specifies CSGGGGELEQYF.